The entry below gives a single TCR beta chain sequence along with its context. The sample belongs to a study of blood T cell repertoires in COVID-19. About the research overall: Material from acute and convalescent COVID-19 was sourced from the United States, Italy and Spain.

The CDR3 loop spans 13 amino acids. The V gene's germline CDR1 is WSHSY and CDR2 SAAADI. Trimming removed 4 bases from V and 0 bases from J, with 6 bases in between. Authors' analysis steps: Reference gene primer amplification in the assay estimated nucleated cell counts. Produced via immunoSEQ multiplex PCR; TCRdb's table is partial and in-frame only. V, J and clone size are taken as reported in that table, and D and trimming were inferred from the DNA itself. There are some 150,000 clones in the sample; approximately 80% occur only once, and about two fifths lies in the top ten. The receptor was derived from a human donor in a cohort sampled during active COVID-19. V and J are TRBV10-2 and TRBJ1-1, with TRBD1 as a possible D gene (5 bases). Sample: peripheral blood. DNA for the CDR3: TGCGCCAGCAGTGGGACACTGAACACTGAAGCTTTCTTT. Its protein product is CASSGTLNTEAFF.